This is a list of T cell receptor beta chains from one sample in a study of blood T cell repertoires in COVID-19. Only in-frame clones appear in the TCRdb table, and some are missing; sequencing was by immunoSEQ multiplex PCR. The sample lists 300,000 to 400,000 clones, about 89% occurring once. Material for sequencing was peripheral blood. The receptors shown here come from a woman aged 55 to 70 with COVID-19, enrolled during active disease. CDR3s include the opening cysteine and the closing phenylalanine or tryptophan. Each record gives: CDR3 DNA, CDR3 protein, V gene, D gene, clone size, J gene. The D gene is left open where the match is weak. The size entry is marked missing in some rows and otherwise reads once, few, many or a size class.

TGTGCCAGCAGCACAAAGACAGGGTCCCGGGACACCATATATTTT | CASSTKTGSRDTIYF | TRBV9 | TRBD1 | once | TRBJ1-3
TGTGCCAGCAGCAAAGGAGGGAACCACGGCTACACCTTC | CASSKGGNHGYTF | TRBV21-1 | NA | NA | TRBJ1-2
TGTGCCAGCAGCAGGACATTCGAGGGAAACACCATATATTTT | CASSRTFEGNTIYF | TRBV9 | NA | NA | TRBJ1-3
TGCGCCAGCACCTCAGGGAACGCTGGCTACACCTTC | CASTSGNAGYTF | TRBV10-2 | NA | NA | TRBJ1-2
TGTGCCAGTAGATCGGGGGGACGGCCCGGCACAGATACGCAGTATTTT | CASRSGGRPGTDTQYF | TRBV19 | TRBD2 | NA | TRBJ2-3
TGTGCCAGCAGTCCTATTCTAGGCAATGAGCAGTTCTTC | CASSPILGNEQFF | TRBV25-1 | NA | NA | TRBJ2-1
TGTGCCAGCAGACCGACAGGCAACAATCAGCCCCAGCATTTT | CASRPTGNNQPQHF | TRBV25-1 | NA | once | TRBJ1-5
TGTGCCAGCAGTCGACAGGGAAGCACAGATACGCAGTATTTT | CASSRQGSTDTQYF | TRBV6-2/TRBV6-3 | TRBD1 | few | TRBJ2-3
TGTGCCAGCAGTGTGAGGGACAGCCGCTATGGCTACACCTTC | CASSVRDSRYGYTF | TRBV5-4 | TRBD1 | NA | TRBJ1-2
TGTGCCAGCAGCCAGAGGAGTTTGGTGGTCTTT | CASSQRSLVVF | TRBV14 | NA | NA | TRBJ1-1
TGCGCCAGCAGCCAAGATCTATTTAAACGGAGCTACGAGCAGTACTTC | CASSQDLFKRSYEQYF | TRBV4-1 | NA | NA | TRBJ2-7
TGTGCCAGCAGCTTAGGGGCAGAACGAAACACCATATATTTT | CASSLGAERNTIYF | TRBV7-2 | NA | NA | TRBJ1-3
TGCGCCAGCACCTACCCGGCCTCAGGGGGAAACAATGAGCAGTTCTTC | CASTYPASGGNNEQFF | TRBV5-1 | TRBD1 | NA | TRBJ2-1
TGTGCCAGCAGCCAAGCTAGCTCCTACGAGCAGTACTTC | CASSQASSYEQYF | TRBV14 | NA | many | TRBJ2-7
TGTGCCAGCAGCGGGGGCAATAGCAATCAGCCCCAGCATTTT | CASSGGNSNQPQHF | TRBV3-1/TRBV3-2 | NA | NA | TRBJ1-5
TGTGCCAGTAGTCCCACTCGCGGGGGGGATTCCGGGGAGCTGTTTTTT | CASSPTRGGDSGELFF | TRBV19 | TRBD2 | NA | TRBJ2-2
TGTGCCAGCAGCTTAGGCAGTTCCTTCTCTGGAAACACCATATATTTT | CASSLGSSFSGNTIYF | TRBV7-3 | NA | NA | TRBJ1-3
TGTGCCAGCAGCTGGTGGACAGGGCTGAGCACCGGGGAGCTGTTTTTT | CASSWWTGLSTGELFF | TRBV7-9 | TRBD1 | few | TRBJ2-2
TGTGCCAGCAGCGTGGCAGGGCGTAATTCACCCCTCCACTTT | CASSVAGRNSPLHF | TRBV9 | NA | NA | TRBJ1-6
TGTGCCAGCAGTAGCGATTGGACAGGGAGCAATCAGCCCCAGCATTTT | CASSSDWTGSNQPQHF | TRBV28 | TRBD1 | NA | TRBJ1-5
TGTGCCAGCAGCTTGGCCCGGGGGACTCCCTACGAGCAGTACTTC | CASSLARGTPYEQYF | TRBV5-4 | NA | NA | TRBJ2-7
TGTGCCAGCAGCCGGATCCTCACCACAGGGGGCCAAGAGACCCAGTACTTC | CASSRILTTGGQETQYF | TRBV7-2 | TRBD1 | NA | TRBJ2-5
TGTGCCAGCAGTTTGCCCGACAGGGCGGAGACCCAGTACTTC | CASSLPDRAETQYF | TRBV28 | TRBD1 | once | TRBJ2-5
TGTGCCACCGGACTAGCGGGGGGCGGGGAGCTGTTTTTT | CATGLAGGGELFF | TRBV15 | TRBD2 | NA | TRBJ2-2
TGTGCCATCAGTGGGACTGGCTATGGCTACACCTTC | CAISGTGYGYTF | TRBV10-3 | NA | NA | TRBJ1-2
TGCGCCAGCAGCTTGGCCTGGGACAGGGTTGACTATGGCTACACCTTC | CASSLAWDRVDYGYTF | TRBV5-1 | TRBD1 | NA | TRBJ1-2
TGCGCCAGCAGCTTTACAGGGGCCTACGAGCAGTACTTC | CASSFTGAYEQYF | TRBV5-1 | TRBD1 | NA | TRBJ2-7
TGCAGCGATCTCGGACAGACCGCCCAGGACTATGGCTACACCTTC | CSDLGQTAQDYGYTF | TRBV29-1 | NA | NA | TRBJ1-2
TGTGCCTGGAGTGTAAAGACTTACGAGCAGTACTTC | CAWSVKTYEQYF | TRBV30 | NA | NA | TRBJ2-7
TGTGCCAGCAGCTTTGGGACAGACTTTACTGAAGCTTTCTTT | CASSFGTDFTEAFF | TRBV7-9 | TRBD1 | once | TRBJ1-1
TGTGCCACCGGGAGAGGGACTAGCGACTACCAAGAGACCCAGTACTTC | CATGRGTSDYQETQYF | TRBV15 | TRBD2 | once | TRBJ2-5
TGTGCCAGCAGCGACAGGGGACTCCCTCGGGGAGAAAAACTGTTTTTT | CASSDRGLPRGEKLFF | TRBV11-2 | TRBD1 | NA | TRBJ1-4
TGTGCTAGCAGCGCCGGACAGCTTAACTCCTACGAGCAGTACTTC | CASSAGQLNSYEQYF | TRBV7-7 | NA | few | TRBJ2-7